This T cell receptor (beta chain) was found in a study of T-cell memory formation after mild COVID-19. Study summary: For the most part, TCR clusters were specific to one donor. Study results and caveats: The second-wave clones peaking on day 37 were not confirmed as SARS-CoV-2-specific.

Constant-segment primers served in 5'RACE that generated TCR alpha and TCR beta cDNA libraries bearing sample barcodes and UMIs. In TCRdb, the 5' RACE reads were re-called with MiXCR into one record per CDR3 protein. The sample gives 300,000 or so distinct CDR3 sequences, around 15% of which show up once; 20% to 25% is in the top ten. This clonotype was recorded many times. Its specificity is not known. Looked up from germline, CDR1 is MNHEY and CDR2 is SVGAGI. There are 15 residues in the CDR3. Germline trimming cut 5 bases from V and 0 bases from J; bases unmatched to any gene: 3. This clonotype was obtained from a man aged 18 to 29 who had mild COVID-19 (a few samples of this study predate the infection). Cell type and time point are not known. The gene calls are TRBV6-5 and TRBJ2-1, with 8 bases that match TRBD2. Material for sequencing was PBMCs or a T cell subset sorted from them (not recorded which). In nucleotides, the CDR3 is TGTGCCAGCAGTATAGCGGGGAGCTCCTACAATGAGCAGTTCTTC. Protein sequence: CASSIAGSSYNEQFF.